This T cell receptor beta chain was sequenced in a study of T-cell memory formation after mild COVID-19. Study observations and caveats: Day 15 to 85 contracting clones showed balanced CD4/CD8; day 15 to 37 expanders favored CD4+. The main location of contracting CD4+ clones was CM and EM, and that of contracting CD8+ clones was EMRA.

The CDR3 runs 17 residues. Between the trimmed V and J ends, which lost 1 base and 3 bases, there was a span of 15 bases. Germline V CDR1 and CDR2: LGHNA, YNFKEQ. TCRdb processed the 5' RACE reads anew with MiXCR; each CDR3 protein has one entry. The sample contains 450,000 or so distinct CDR3 sequences, 20% to 25% of which appear only once. Turning to this clonotype: No antigen is known for it.

The chain couples TRBV4-2 to TRBJ2-2; TRBD2 might be the D (6 bases). The specimen sequenced was PBMCs or a T cell subset sorted from them (not recorded which). This sequence originates from an adult woman who had mild COVID-19 (a few samples of this study predate the infection). Cell type and time point are not known. CDR3 sequence reads: CASSQVAGSSYTGELFF. In DNA form, the CDR3 reads TGTGCCAGCAGCCAAGTGGCGGGGTCTAGTTACACCGGGGAGCTGTTTTTT.